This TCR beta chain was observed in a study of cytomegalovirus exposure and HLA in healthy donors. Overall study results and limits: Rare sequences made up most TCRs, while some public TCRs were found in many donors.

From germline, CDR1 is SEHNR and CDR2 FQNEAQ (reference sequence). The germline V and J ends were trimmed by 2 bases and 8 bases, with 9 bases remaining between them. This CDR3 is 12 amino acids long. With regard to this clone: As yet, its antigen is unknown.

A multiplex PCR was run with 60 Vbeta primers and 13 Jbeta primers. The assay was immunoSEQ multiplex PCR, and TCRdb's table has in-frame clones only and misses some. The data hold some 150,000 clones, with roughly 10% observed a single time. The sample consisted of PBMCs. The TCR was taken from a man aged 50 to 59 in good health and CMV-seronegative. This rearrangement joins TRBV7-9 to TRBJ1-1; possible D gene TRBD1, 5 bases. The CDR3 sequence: CASSLSRTEAFF. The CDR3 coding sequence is TGTGCCAGCAGCTTATCCCGGACAGAAGCTTTCTTT.